The T cell receptor (beta chain) described here comes from a study of shared clonotypes between healthy human individuals (dated by TCRdb to about 2020). In the study overall: The cohort comprised a couple of women and a few men aged 18 to 49 years. For each donor, CD4 naive and CD4 memory were each run on three plates, CD8 naive on two plates, and CD8 memory on one plate. Leukapheresis yielded between about 0.94 and 9 billion PBMCs per donor. To increase sequencing depth and limit assay-specific biases, different laboratories used diverse techniques to prepare libraries and sequence TCR repertoires. To estimate repertoire size and how much clonotype sharing occurs between individuals, the study deeply sequenced the blood TCR repertoires of roughly 5 healthy adults. Results the study describes overall, beyond this receptor: Pairwise subsampling indicated that sequencing depth was expected to affect the degree of clonotype sharing among donors. Naive subsets generally had larger estimated clonotype richness than memory subsets did. Even with the large sequencing depth, rarefaction of the sorted-subset datasets indicated that sequencing was incomplete. The small number of donors limited the genetic and exposure-history diversity represented. When a handful of donors were compared, the shared fraction of clonotypes was around 4.6% for naive CD4, around 3.5% for naive CD8, more than 2% for memory CD4, and around 0.4% for memory CD8. Clonotypes shared by all four sorted-subset donors showed higher generation probabilities than non-shared clonotypes. Sampling was limited to blood, and TCR repertoires in tissue likely differ from TCR repertoires in blood.

Inclusive of the bounding cysteine and phenylalanine, the CDR3 is 17 residues long. Just CDR3 DNA is preserved here, 51 bases in frame from base 1. The germline V gene yields SGDLS for CDR1 and YYNGEE for CDR2. V trim: 3 bases; J trim: 2 bases; unmatched bases: 12. To note about this clone: The antigen it binds to is not known. Within one base of it there is no much larger clone, and no base qualities were kept.

TCR CDR3 regions were amplified from genomic DNA by multiplex PCR using the deep immunoSEQ assay. Extracted genomic DNA from each cell subset was spread evenly across all wells of several immunoSEQ 96-well plates, with each plate serving as a replicate. For sorted subsets, each replicate PCR was loaded with about 200 ng genomic DNA, equivalent to approximately 33,000 T cell genomes. Purified libraries were quantified with a Qubit 3.0 fluorometer, sized on a Bioanalyzer 2100, and re-quantified with the KAPA Library Quantification kit. Every immunoSEQ 96-well plate was sequenced on a dedicated single-read 150-cycle Illumina NextSeq 550 flow cell. Turning to the authors' computational methods: The immunoSEQ output contained only junctional sequences without quality scores, so filtering could not match that applied to full-length reads. Sequences were annotated with PyIR, a Python wrapper for IgBLAST v1.9, and V/J genes and CDR3 were assigned using IMGT germline references. Reads were removed for weak V/J assignments (E-value above 1e-6), missing CDR3, stop codons, out-of-frame junctions, or ambiguous translated residues. V3J clonotypes were defined as sequences sharing an identical inferred V gene, J gene, and CDR3 amino acid sequence. To compute the percentage overlap between repertoires, the number of shared unique clonotypes was divided by the size of the smaller repertoire. Richness of each repertoire was evaluated using RTK rarefaction, the Chao1 estimator, and Recon v2.1 estimates of unobserved clonotypes. Generation probabilities for all TCRbeta clonotypes obtained by the gDNA method from a handful of donors were computed using OLGA. TCRdb re-hosts the immuneACCESS table, in-frame sequences only. Its copies lack some clones; in the studies checked, an unresolved V gene accounts for under half of them, and the cause for the rest is not known. V and J calls plus clone size are reproduced from that table; the DNA served to infer D and trimming. The sample data list 550,000 to 750,000 clones, and nearly 97% of these were observed just once. The ten largest clones add up to 0.09% to 0.13% of the sample.

For the CD8 naive samples, CD45RO-negative cells were positively selected for CCR7, yielding a CD45RA+CCR7+ population from which TemRA cells were excluded. The donors were healthy, HIV-negative adults who had no recently reported acute infections or vaccinations. Every donor was a Caucasian adult living in Nashville, Tennessee, USA. Blood was obtained by leukapheresis, after which PBMCs were separated by Ficoll-Histopaque density gradient centrifugation and cryopreserved in liquid nitrogen vapor phase. Analytical flow cytometry was used to check the purity and quantity of every magnetically sorted T cell population. From each sorted fraction, genomic DNA was isolated and quantified by UV absorbance on a Nanodrop 2000c.

The sequence was obtained from a young woman in good health. Input material: naive CD8+ T cells sorted from blood. The cell subset or site label for this specimen denotes: CD45RA+CCR7+. The chain links TRBV9 with TRBJ2-3; 7 middle bases align to TRBD2. The sequenced DNA: TGTGCCAGCAGCGACCCCCGAGCGGGGACCATCACAGATACGCAGTATTTT. It is translated as CASSDPRAGTITDTQYF.